Listed below are T cell receptor beta chains from one sample, sequenced in a study of blood T cells in healthy people across ages. MiXCR, run by TCRdb on the 5' RACE reads, gives a single entry per CDR3 protein. The profile covers 650,000 to 950,000 distinct CDR3 sequences, with around 45% appearing a single time and around 21% taken by the ten largest. The source material was blood. The source is a man between 60 and 75 years old in good health. Each CDR3 is given without its conserved first and last residue.

CDR3aa	v_gene	j_gene
SARDQFLPGRCYEQY	TRBV20-1	TRBJ2-7
ASSQIIGSYEQY	TRBV3-1	TRBJ2-7
AKTPKWDTQY	TRBV2	TRBJ2-3
ASSYLPGYEQY	TRBV27	TRBJ2-7
ASSPGHTYTEAF	TRBV3-1	TRBJ1-1
ASSYGGTGLQREQY	TRBV6-2/TRBV6-3	TRBJ2-7
SAGRTSKDTQY	TRBV20-1	TRBJ2-3
ASTLWAGGTYNEQY	TRBV7-2	TRBJ2-5
ASSLVSSGYNEQF	TRBV7-2	TRBJ2-1
TSSQEKFSGYT	TRBV3-1	TRBJ1-2
ASSRVGGTHNEQY	TRBV3-1	TRBJ2-5
ASSHSIGEQF	TRBV3-1	TRBJ2-1
ASSVGVSGEYEQY	TRBV9	TRBJ2-7
ATSREGGGSETQY	TRBV15	TRBJ2-5
ASSLVNLEETQY	TRBV12-3/TRBV12-4	TRBJ2-5
ASSRKRGVSGANVLT	TRBV6-1	TRBJ2-6
ASGRRGQSNQPQH	TRBV2	TRBJ1-5
ASSQDSMDRAKGT	TRBV14	TRBJ1-2
ASRGRPDTQY	TRBV6-5	TRBJ2-3
AWSEQGAGEQY	TRBV30	TRBJ2-7
SALGLGDTQY	TRBV20-1	TRBJ2-3
ASSHRTGEGYT	TRBV5-1	TRBJ1-2
SARDPTRGDQETQY	TRBV20-1	TRBJ2-5
ASSQVGTGNEQY	TRBV14	TRBJ2-7
ASSPTGPAEQY	TRBV11-3	TRBJ2-7
ASSLVAGSEQF	TRBV11-3	TRBJ2-1
ASSLEWDVTHNEQF	TRBV11-2	TRBJ2-1
ASSLEGSSTDTQY	TRBV5-1	TRBJ2-3
ASSQDEGLSYEQY	TRBV4-3	TRBJ2-7
ASSYSGATDTQY	TRBV5-1	TRBJ2-3
ASSSRGLAGGETQY	TRBV7-2	TRBJ2-5
ASSLRYSGGYEQY	TRBV7-2	TRBJ2-7
ASRSLGGSNQPQH	TRBV27	TRBJ1-5
ASSQEASASYEQY	TRBV4-2	TRBJ2-7
ASSEAGAETQF	TRBV7-6	TRBJ2-1
ASSVGGTYCNEQF	TRBV9	TRBJ2-1
SARAQTSGSYNEQF	TRBV20-1	TRBJ2-1
SARSLTSGLHFSSYNEQF	TRBV20-1	TRBJ2-1
SGGTGNGYT	TRBV29-1	TRBJ1-2
ASSLTALQPQH	TRBV5-5	TRBJ1-5
ASSQAGAVNSPLH	TRBV4-3	TRBJ1-6
ASKASGGYEY	TRBV9	TRBJ2-7
ASSRLGAGANVLT	TRBV28	TRBJ2-6
ASSLGVGEQF	TRBV5-5	TRBJ2-1
ASSHLGYGRSTNTGELF	TRBV6-2/TRBV6-3	TRBJ2-2
ASSQSFYEQY	TRBV14	TRBJ2-7
ASITGPYTEAF	TRBV6-2/TRBV6-3	TRBJ1-1
ASSPRTTGIQY	TRBV18	NA
ASSLDQGAYNEQF	TRBV7-3	TRBJ2-1
ASSRTSGTDTQY	TRBV14	TRBJ2-3
ASSVGTGTGVGYT	TRBV9	TRBJ1-2
AWSLGRYEKLF	TRBV30	TRBJ1-4
SAKRGAGGPRNEQF	TRBV20-1	TRBJ2-1
ATRTQY	TRBV7-9	TRBJ2-7
ASKLTGEGRETQY	TRBV12-3/TRBV12-4	TRBJ2-5
ASSRWEQVGAF	TRBV7-9	TRBJ1-1
ASRRQGGTEAF	TRBV6-1	TRBJ1-1
ASSQDVGGKYYGYT	TRBV4-3	TRBJ1-2
ASSLFLAGRNEQY	TRBV7-9	TRBJ2-5
ASSFLPSYEQY	TRBV27	TRBJ2-7